What follows are 27 T cell receptor beta chains derived from one specimen sequenced in a study of blood T cell repertoires in COVID-19. Sequencing used immunoSEQ multiplex PCR; TCRdb keeps in-frame clones, though not all of them. The table lists about 300,000 clones, roughly nine tenths of them singletons, with less than 3.5% in the top ten. Material: PBMCs or T cells enriched from blood (not recorded which). Receptor source: a woman aged 45-59 years who had been exposed to COVID-19.

This chain uses TRBV19 with TRBJ1-3, with a tentative D call TRBD1 (5 bases). Trimming removed 2 bases from V and 1 base from J, with 9 bases in between. Germline CDR1 is LNHDA and CDR2 is SQIVND (reference sequence). This CDR3 is 15 amino acids long. CDR3 bases: TGTGCCAGTAGTATAATAGGGGCTTCTGGAAACACCATATATTTT. It codes for CASSIIGASGNTIYF.

The V and J genes are TRBV2 and TRBJ2-5; D not certain. Per germline, CDR1 SNHLY and CDR2 FYNNEI. V dropped 1 base and J dropped 2 bases, with 8 bases sitting between them. This CDR3 has 14 residues. In DNA form, the CDR3 reads TGTGCCAGCAGTGAAGTCAGGCCTCAAGAGACCCAGTACTTC. It translates to CASSEVRPQETQYF.

The J gene is TRBJ1-1, the V gene TRBV3-1 (or the pseudogene TRBV3-2); no firm D call. The CDR3 totals 12 residues. Germline lookup yields CDR1 LGHDT and CDR2 YNNKEL (reference sequence). The ends were cut back, 10 bases at V and 5 bases at J, with 14 bases in the middle. This chain's CDR3 is CATTSTGTEAFF. The CDR3 bases are TGTGCCACCACTTCGACGGGGACTGAAGCTTTCTTT.

The chain recombines TRBV19 with TRBJ1-5; weak D call: TRBD1 (5 bases). The germline gives CDR1 LNHDA, CDR2 SQIVND (reference sequence). V lost 8 bases to trimming and J lost 5 bases, with 19 bases between them. The CDR3 totals 15 residues. DNA of the CDR3: TGTGCCAGTGCTTCGACAGACTTCACATATCAGCCCCAGCATTTT. It is translated as CASASTDFTYQPQHF.

V is TRBV2 and J is TRBJ1-1; D is unclear. Germline CDR1 SNHLY, CDR2 FYNNEI. The V gene lost 3 bases and the J gene lost 1 base, with 12 bases spanning the gap. The CDR3 is 15 residues long. CDR3 nucleotides: TGTGCCAGCAGTGAGTTAGATTTTGGGAACACTGAAGCTTTCTTT. It is translated as CASSELDFGNTEAFF.

About this clone itself: Additional DNA sequences in this sample encode the identical CDR3. This chain uses TRBV3-1 (or the pseudogene TRBV3-2) with TRBJ1-2; possible D gene TRBD1, 5 bases. Germline lookup yields CDR1 LGHDT and CDR2 YNNKEL (reference sequence). Trimming cost V 1 base and J 1 base, with 7 bases left between them. The CDR3 covers 14 residues. The CDR3 bases are TGTGCCAGCAGCCAAGGACAGCTTAACTATGGCTACACCTTC. Protein sequence: CASSQGQLNYGYTF.

The chain joins TRBV2 to TRBJ1-1, with a possible D match to TRBD1 (5 bases). Germline CDR1 reads SNHLY; CDR2 reads FYNNEI. The CDR3 is made up of 14 amino acids. V was trimmed by 9 bases and J by 5 bases, leaving 19 bases between them. The DNA for the CDR3 is TGTGCCAGTTCTAGGGGAGCGGCGGGAACTGAAGCTTTCTTT. This sequence encodes CASSRGAAGTEAFF.

This chain connects TRBV7-2 to TRBJ2-1; D gene uncertain. Per the germline V gene, CDR1 is SGHTA and CDR2 is FQGNSA. The CDR3 spans 14 residues. V was trimmed by 1 base and J by 5 bases, leaving 9 bases between them. The CDR3 DNA reads TGTGCCAGCAGCTTAGTATTGAGAAACAATGAGCAGTTCTTC. Amino acid sequence: CASSLVLRNNEQFF. Supplemented by reference TRBV7-2 and TRBJ2-1, the full variable domain reads GAGVSQSPSNKVTEKGKDVELRCDPISGHTALYWYRQSLGQGLEFLIYFQGNSAPDKSGLPSDRFSAERTGGSVSTLTIQRTQQEDSAVYLCASSLVLRNNEQFFGPGTRLTVL.

The chain links TRBV3-1 (or the pseudogene TRBV3-2) to TRBJ2-7, with TRBD2 identical over 11 bases. This CDR3 comprises 16 residues. Germline loops: CDR1 LGHDT, CDR2 YNNKEL (reference sequence). V shed 1 base, J shed 7 bases, and the junction held 9 bases outside the gene matches. CDR3 loop: CASSQVRLAGSREQYF. The CDR3 DNA reads TGTGCCAGCAGCCAAGTCCGACTAGCGGGGTCACGGGAGCAGTACTTC.

This chain links TRBV5-1 with TRBJ2-1, with 10 nucleotides matching TRBD1. The J segment lost 7 bases and the V segment lost 0 bases, leaving 4 bases of the junction unmatched. Germline CDR1 reads SGHRS; CDR2 reads YFSETQ. This CDR3 has 15 residues. In DNA, the CDR3 is TGCGCCAGCAGCTTGGAAGGACAGGGGGTTAATGAGCAGTTCTTC. Protein product: CASSLEGQGVNEQFF.

This chain joins TRBV19 and TRBJ2-7; 8 bases are a match to TRBD2. The CDR3 loop spans 15 amino acids. CDR1 is LNHDA, CDR2 SQIVND, per germline (reference sequence). Trimming cost V 5 bases and J 0 bases; bases outside gene matches: 6. CDR3 protein: CASSPRAGASYEQYF. For the CDR3, the DNA is TGTGCCAGTAGTCCGCGAGCGGGGGCCTCCTACGAGCAGTACTTC.

The V call is TRBV19, the J call TRBJ1-4; possibly TRBD1 for D (6 bases). The germline V gene has CDR1 LNHDA and CDR2 SQIVND (reference sequence). The CDR3 spans 15 residues. V was cut by 6 bases and J by 3 bases, with 14 bases left in between. The CDR3 DNA follows: TGTGCCAGTAGCGGGGGGCAATTCGCTAATGAAAAACTGTTTTTT. Protein: CASSGGQFANEKLFF.

The chain recombines TRBV18 with TRBJ2-7; 10 nucleotides align to TRBD2. Germline CDR1 and CDR2: KGHSH and LQKENI. There are 14 residues in the CDR3. J gave up 7 bases and V 5 bases, and 8 bases lay outside the gene matches. The CDR3 loop reads CASSSSGGGEEQYF. Written as DNA, the CDR3 is TGTGCCAGCTCATCTAGCGGGGGCGGTGAGGAGCAGTACTTC.

The rearrangement links TRBV5-1 to TRBJ2-2, with no clear D. This CDR3 spans 14 amino acids. V lost 0 bases to trimming and J lost 6 bases, with 9 bases between them. The germline CDR1 and CDR2 sequences are SGHRS and YFSETQ. The CDR3 DNA reads TGCGCCAGCAGCTTGGCGACGCAGGCCGGGGAGCTGTTTTTT. Encoded protein: CASSLATQAGELFF. Using reference TRBV5-1 and TRBJ2-2 for the parts outside the CDR3, the full variable domain is KAGVTQTPRYLIKTRGQQVTLSCSPISGHRSVSWYQQTPGQGLQFLFEYFSETQRNKGNFPGRFSGRQFSNSRSEMNVSTLELGDSALYLCASSLATQAGELFFGEGSRLTVL.

The genes are TRBV19 and TRBJ1-4, with D hard to call. The V and J ends lost 5 bases and 3 bases respectively, with 13 bases between them. This CDR3 is 15 amino acids long. CDR1 LNHDA and CDR2 SQIVND come from the germline V gene (reference sequence). CDR3 loop: CASSYTTQPNEKLFF. CDR3 DNA sequence: TGTGCCAGTAGTTATACGACACAACCTAATGAAAAACTGTTTTTT.

The rearrangement uses TRBV27 and TRBJ1-5, with TRBD1 matching 9 bases. Germline V gene sequence: CDR1 MNHEY, CDR2 SMNVEV (reference sequence). The CDR3 consists of 15 residues. The V and J ends lost 5 bases and 5 bases, in that order; junction bases with no gene match: 7. The CDR3 nucleotides are TGTGCCAGCAGTAGGCTGGGACAGGGATATCAGCCCCAGCATTTT. This gives the protein CASSRLGQGYQPQHF.

The chain combines TRBV3-1 (or the pseudogene TRBV3-2) with TRBJ2-2; D perhaps matches TRBD1 (5 bases). V lost 4 bases, J lost 9 bases, and 18 bases lay in between. The CDR3 loop spans 15 amino acids. Per the germline V gene, CDR1 is LGHDT and CDR2 is YNNKEL (reference sequence). The CDR3 reads CASSPTAGPVRELFF. The CDR3 DNA reads TGTGCCAGCAGCCCCACGGCAGGGCCGGTCCGGGAGCTGTTTTTT.

This clone was seen more than once but under ten times. V gene TRBV6-5 combines with J gene TRBJ1-6; 9 bases are a match to TRBD1. Trimming at V came to 4 bases and at J to 6 bases, leaving 7 bases not matched to a gene. The length of the CDR3 is 16 residues. CDR1 is MNHEY and CDR2 is SVGAGI in the germline V gene. Written as DNA, the CDR3 is TGTGCCAGCAGTTTAGGACAGGGGATGGGTAATTCACCCCTCCACTTT. This translates into CASSLGQGMGNSPLHF.

The CDR3 sequence: CSASHGAGVVYEQYF. The DNA for the CDR3 is TGCAGTGCTAGTCATGGGGCAGGGGTTGTGTACGAGCAGTACTTC. This sequence joins TRBV20-1 and TRBJ2-7; maybe TRBD1 (6 bases). Germline V gene lookup returns CDR1 DFQATT and CDR2 SNEGSKA (reference sequence). Trimming cost V 3 bases and J 4 bases, with 19 bases left between them. This CDR3 has 15 amino acids.

The CDR3 DNA reads as TGTGCCTGGGGAACAGGGGGTGGCTACACCTTC. Translated, it gives CAWGTGGGYTF. The chain joins TRBV30 to TRBJ1-2, with 8 bases that match TRBD1. V shed 5 bases and J 7 bases; nucleotides not matched to a gene: 3. Germline V lookup: CDR1 GTSNPN, CDR2 SVGIG (reference sequence). The CDR3 spans 11 residues.

The gene calls are TRBV3-1 (or the pseudogene TRBV3-2) and TRBJ2-7, with D unresolved. Germline values: CDR1 LGHDT, CDR2 YNNKEL (reference sequence). Trimming removed 0 bases at V and 6 bases at J, with 12 bases between. This CDR3 region has 14 residues. The CDR3 region has the DNA TGTGCCAGCAGCCAAGACTTCCAGGTTGGCGAGCAGTACTTC. Translated, it gives CASSQDFQVGEQYF.

The chain couples TRBV30 to TRBJ1-3; no clear D. The V and J ends lost 0 bases and 4 bases respectively, with 13 bases between them. This CDR3 contains 15 residues. Germline CDR1 and CDR2: GTSNPN and SVGIG (reference sequence). In DNA form, the CDR3 reads TGTGCCTGGAGTGTACCTGGAGGACGCGGAAACACCATATATTTT. It encodes CAWSVPGGRGNTIYF.

The rearrangement links TRBV25-1 to TRBJ1-1, with D maybe TRBD1 (6 bases). Germline assignment: CDR1 MGHDK and CDR2 SYGVNS. The CDR3 loop spans 13 amino acids. Trimming stripped 6 bases from V and 6 bases from J, with 14 bases between. CDR3 sequence (DNA): TGTGCCAGCAGAGTACAGGGTGCCCCTGAAGCTTTCTTT. Translation gives CASRVQGAPEAFF.

The CDR3 loop reads CASRVGQRNQPQHF. CDR3 sequence (DNA): TGTGCCAGCAGGGTTGGACAGCGCAATCAGCCCCAGCATTTT. The V call is TRBV27, the J call TRBJ1-5; a possible D gene is TRBD1 (6 bases). With 6 bases removed from V and 2 bases from J, the gap between germline ends came to 11 bases. CDR3 length: 14 residues. CDR1 is MNHEY, CDR2 SMNVEV, per germline (reference sequence).

The J gene is TRBJ2-7, the V gene TRBV5-6; 7 nucleotides match TRBD2. The germline V gene encodes CDR1 SGHDT and CDR2 YYEEEE. V lost 3 bases to trimming and J lost 2 bases; unmatched junction nucleotides: 8. CDR3 size: 15 residues. DNA of the CDR3: TGTGCCAGCAGCTGGGGTGCGGGGGTCCCCTACGAGCAGTACTTC. Amino acids: CASSWGAGVPYEQYF.

CDR3 in DNA: TGCGCCAGCGCTAAATCCTCGGGCGGGGGAGTCAAATACAATGAGCAGTTCTTC. It encodes CASAKSSGGGVKYNEQFF. V gene TRBV5-1 combines with J gene TRBJ2-1, with TRBD2 matching over 7 bases. The CDR3 runs to 18 residues. Germline V gene lookup returns CDR1 SGHRS and CDR2 YFSETQ. After removal of 7 bases from V and 4 bases from J, the junction contained 20 bases not matched to a gene. Variable domain in full (rest from reference TRBV5-1 and TRBJ2-1): KAGVTQTPRYLIKTRGQQVTLSCSPISGHRSVSWYQQTPGQGLQFLFEYFSETQRNKGNFPGRFSGRQFSNSRSEMNVSTLELGDSALYLCASAKSSGGGVKYNEQFFGPGTRLTVL.

This chain links TRBV13 with TRBJ2-3; D might be TRBD2 (5 bases). CDR1 PRHDT and CDR2 FYEKMQ come from the germline V gene (reference sequence). This CDR3 is built from 16 residues. Trimming removed 4 bases at V and 2 bases at J, with 16 bases between. This CDR3 is CASSSRTLPTTDTQYF. The DNA of the CDR3 is TGTGCCAGCAGCTCCCGGACTCTCCCCACCACAGATACGCAGTATTTT.